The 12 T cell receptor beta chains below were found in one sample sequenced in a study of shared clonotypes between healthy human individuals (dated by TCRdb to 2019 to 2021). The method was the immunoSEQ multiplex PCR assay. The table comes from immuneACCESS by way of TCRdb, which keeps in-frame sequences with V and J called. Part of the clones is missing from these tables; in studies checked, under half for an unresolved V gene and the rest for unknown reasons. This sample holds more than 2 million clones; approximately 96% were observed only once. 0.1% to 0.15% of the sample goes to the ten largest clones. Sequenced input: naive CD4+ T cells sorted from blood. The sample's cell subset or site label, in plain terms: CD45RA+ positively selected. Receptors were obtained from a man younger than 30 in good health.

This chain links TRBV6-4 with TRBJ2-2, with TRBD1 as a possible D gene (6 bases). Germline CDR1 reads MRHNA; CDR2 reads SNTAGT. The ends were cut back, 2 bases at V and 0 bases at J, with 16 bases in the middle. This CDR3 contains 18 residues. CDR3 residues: CASSDARTANSNTGELFF. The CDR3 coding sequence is TGTGCCAGCAGTGACGCCCGGACAGCCAATTCGAACACCGGGGAGCTGTTTTTT.

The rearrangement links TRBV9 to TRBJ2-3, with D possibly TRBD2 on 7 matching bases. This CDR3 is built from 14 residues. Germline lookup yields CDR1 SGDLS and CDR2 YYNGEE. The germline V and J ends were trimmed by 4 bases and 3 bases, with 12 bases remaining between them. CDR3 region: CASSKGGLTDTQYF. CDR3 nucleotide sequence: TGTGCCAGCAGCAAGGGGGGGCTTACAGATACGCAGTATTTT. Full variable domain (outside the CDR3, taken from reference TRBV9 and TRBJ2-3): DSGVTQTPKHLITATGQRVTLRCSPRSGDLSVYWYQQSLDQGLQFLIQYYNGEERAKGNILERFSAQQFPDLHSELNLSSLELGDSALYFCASSKGGLTDTQYFGPGTRLTVL.

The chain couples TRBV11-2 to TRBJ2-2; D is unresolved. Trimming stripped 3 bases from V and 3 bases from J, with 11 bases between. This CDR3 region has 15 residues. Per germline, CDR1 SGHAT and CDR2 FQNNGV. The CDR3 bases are TGTGCCAGCAGCTTTGGTCTCTTCGACACCGGGGAGCTGTTTTTT. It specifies CASSFGLFDTGELFF.

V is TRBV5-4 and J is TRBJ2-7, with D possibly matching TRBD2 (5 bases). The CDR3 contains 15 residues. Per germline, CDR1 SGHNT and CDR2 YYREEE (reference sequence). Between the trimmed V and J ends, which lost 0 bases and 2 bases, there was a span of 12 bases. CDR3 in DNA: TGTGCCAGCAGCTTGGGGACTCCTGTTCCCTACGAGCAGTACTTC. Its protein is CASSLGTPVPYEQYF.

Written as DNA, the CDR3 is TGTGCCAGTAGTATCGCCGCTCAGGGTGGAGGGGAGACCCAGTACTTC. Protein: CASSIAAQGGGETQYF. This chain joins TRBV19 and TRBJ2-5; tentative D call: TRBD2 (6 bases). The CDR3 length is 16 residues. Germline V gene data show CDR1 as LNHDA and CDR2 as SQIVND (reference sequence). Trimming pared 3 bases from V and 5 bases from J, leaving 19 bases between.

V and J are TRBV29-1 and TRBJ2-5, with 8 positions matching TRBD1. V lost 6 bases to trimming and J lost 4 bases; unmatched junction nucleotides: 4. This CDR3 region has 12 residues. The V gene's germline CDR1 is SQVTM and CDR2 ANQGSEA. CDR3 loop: CSVRTGTETQYF. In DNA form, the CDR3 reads TGCAGCGTCCGGACAGGGACAGAGACCCAGTACTTC. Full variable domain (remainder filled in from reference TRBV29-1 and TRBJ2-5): SAVISQKPSRDICQRGTSLTIQCQVDSQVTMMFWYRQQPGQSLTLIATANQGSEATYESGFVIDKFPISRPNLTFSTLTVSNMSPEDSSIYLCSVRTGTETQYFGPGTRLLVL.

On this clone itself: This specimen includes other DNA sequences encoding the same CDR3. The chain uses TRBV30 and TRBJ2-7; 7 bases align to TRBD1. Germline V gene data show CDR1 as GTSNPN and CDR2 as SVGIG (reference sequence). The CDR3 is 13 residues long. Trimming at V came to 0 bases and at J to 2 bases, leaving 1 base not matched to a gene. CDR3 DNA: TGTGCCTGGAGTGTAACAGGGGCCTACGAGCAGTACTTC. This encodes CAWSVTGAYEQYF.

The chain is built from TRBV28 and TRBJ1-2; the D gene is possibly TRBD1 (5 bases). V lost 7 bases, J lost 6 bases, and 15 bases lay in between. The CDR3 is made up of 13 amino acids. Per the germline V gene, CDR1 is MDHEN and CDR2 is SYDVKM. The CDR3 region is CASTFGDLNGYTF. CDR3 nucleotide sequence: TGTGCCAGCACGTTTGGGGACCTCAATGGCTACACCTTC.

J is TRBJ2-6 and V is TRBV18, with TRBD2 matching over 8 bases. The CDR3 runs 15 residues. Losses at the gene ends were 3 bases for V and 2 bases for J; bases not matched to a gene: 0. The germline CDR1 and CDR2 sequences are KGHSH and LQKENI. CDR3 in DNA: TGTGCCAGCTCACCGCGGGGGGCTGGGGCCAACGTCCTGACTTTC. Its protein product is CASSPRGAGANVLTF.

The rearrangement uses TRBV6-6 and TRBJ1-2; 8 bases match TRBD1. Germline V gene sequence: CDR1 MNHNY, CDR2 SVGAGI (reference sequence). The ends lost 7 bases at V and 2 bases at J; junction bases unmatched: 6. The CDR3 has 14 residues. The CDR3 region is CASNPTGANYGYTF. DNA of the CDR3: TGTGCCAGCAACCCGACAGGGGCAAACTATGGCTACACCTTC.

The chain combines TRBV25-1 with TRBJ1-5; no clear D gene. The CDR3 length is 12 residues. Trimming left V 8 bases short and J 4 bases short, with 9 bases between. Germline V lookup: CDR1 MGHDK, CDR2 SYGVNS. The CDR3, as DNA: TGTGCCAGCGCCGGGTCTAATCAGCCCCAGCATTTT. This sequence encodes CASAGSNQPQHF.

The CDR3 here is CASRLDRGGADTQYF. CDR3 DNA: TGTGCCAGCAGGTTGGACAGGGGGGGAGCAGATACGCAGTATTTT. This chain uses TRBV2 with TRBJ2-3, with 10 bases lining up with TRBD1. V dropped 6 bases and J dropped 4; count of bases not matched to a gene: 7. CDR1 and CDR2 from the germline V gene are SNHLY and FYNNEI. The CDR3 totals 15 residues.